This is a list of T cell receptor beta chains from one sample in a study of blood T cell repertoires in COVID-19. Only in-frame clones appear in the TCRdb table, and some are missing; sequencing was by immunoSEQ multiplex PCR. The sample has fewer than 350,000 clones; roughly 87% are singletons. Sequenced material: PBMCs or T cells enriched from blood (not recorded which). The receptors were sampled from a woman between 40 and 55 years old who had recovered from COVID-19. Both conserved end residues are part of each CDR3. The D gene is left open where the match is weak. A row's size may be missing; if present it is once, few, many or a size class.

CDR3aa | CDR3nt | v_gene | d_gene | abundance | j_gene
CASSQVLSGRLADTQYF | TGTGCCAGCAGCCAAGTCCTTAGCGGGAGGTTGGCAGATACGCAGTATTTT | TRBV3-1/TRBV3-2 | TRBD2 | - | TRBJ2-3
CASSLDRMGEKLFF | TGCGCCAGCAGCCTCGACAGAATGGGTGAAAAACTGTTTTTT | TRBV4-1 | - | - | TRBJ1-4
CARAIRDRLETQYF | TGTGCCAGGGCCATCCGGGACAGGCTGGAGACCCAGTACTTC | TRBV2 | TRBD1 | - | TRBJ2-5
CASSGGQGFYEQYF | TGTGCCAGTAGTGGGGGACAGGGGTTCTACGAGCAGTACTTC | TRBV19 | TRBD1 | - | TRBJ2-7
CASRVSGRGADTQYF | TGTGCCAGCAGGGTTAGCGGGAGAGGGGCAGATACGCAGTATTTT | TRBV7-2 | TRBD2 | - | TRBJ2-3
CASSEAGLAGVTGELFF | TGTGCCAGCAGTGAAGCGGGACTAGCGGGAGTGACCGGGGAGCTGTTTTTT | TRBV2 | TRBD2 | - | TRBJ2-2
CASSLSGTPAYEQYF | TGTGCCAGCAGCCTATCCGGGACACCTGCCTACGAGCAGTACTTC | TRBV7-2 | - | - | TRBJ2-7
CASSITRTGEAPLHF | TGTGCCAGTAGTATTACGCGGACAGGGGAGGCACCCCTCCACTTT | TRBV19 | TRBD1 | - | TRBJ1-6
CASSLEAWGDTEAFF | TGTGCCAGCAGCTTGGAGGCCTGGGGGGACACTGAAGCTTTCTTT | TRBV5-4 | - | - | TRBJ1-1
CASSLPGLEAYNEQFF | TGTGCCAGCAGCTTACCGGGACTAGAGGCCTACAATGAGCAGTTCTTC | TRBV11-1 | TRBD2 | - | TRBJ2-1
CASSQSWQNEKLFF | TGCGCCAGCAGCCAATCATGGCAGAATGAAAAACTGTTTTTT | TRBV4-3 | - | - | TRBJ1-4
CASSLEAARNEQFF | TGTGCCAGCAGCTTAGAGGCAGCCAGGAATGAGCAGTTCTTC | TRBV9 | - | - | TRBJ2-1
CASSLGHLNTEAFF | TGTGCCAGCAGCTTAGGGCACTTGAACACTGAAGCTTTCTTT | TRBV7-3 | - | once | TRBJ1-1
CASRPQGALNTEAFF | TGTGCCAGCAGACCCCAGGGGGCTCTGAACACTGAAGCTTTCTTT | TRBV2 | TRBD1 | - | TRBJ1-1
CASSLQDTYGYTF | TGTGCCAGCAGTTTACAGGACACCTATGGCTACACCTTC | TRBV12-3/TRBV12-4 | - | - | TRBJ1-2
CASWTSGSEQYF | TGTGCCAGCTGGACTAGCGGGAGCGAGCAGTACTTC | TRBV28 | TRBD2 | - | TRBJ2-7
CAWSRQGNTEAFF | TGTGCCTGGAGTCGACAGGGGAACACTGAAGCTTTCTTT | TRBV30 | TRBD1 | - | TRBJ1-1
CASSSPGQQETQYF | TGTGCCAGCAGCTCACCGGGACAGCAAGAGACCCAGTACTTC | TRBV5-4 | TRBD1 | - | TRBJ2-5
CASRETGTGNGEQYF | TGTGCCAGCAGGGAGACCGGGACAGGGAACGGCGAGCAGTACTTC | TRBV2 | TRBD1 | - | TRBJ2-7
CASSQDHQGRQPQHF | TGTGCCAGCAGCCAAGATCACCAGGGAAGGCAGCCCCAGCATTTT | TRBV4-2 | - | - | TRBJ1-5
CASSYGATYEQYF | TGTGCCAGCAGTTACGGAGCGACTTACGAGCAGTACTTC | TRBV6-2/TRBV6-3 | - | - | TRBJ2-7
CASSALAGAFPHEQFF | TGTGCCAGCAGCGCTTTAGCGGGAGCCTTCCCCCATGAGCAGTTCTTC | TRBV9 | TRBD2 | - | TRBJ2-1
CASWNRGQETQYF | TGCGCCAGTTGGAACAGGGGGCAAGAGACCCAGTACTTC | TRBV5-1 | TRBD1 | - | TRBJ2-5
CASSLDIGGSYNEQFF | TGTGCCAGCAGCTTAGATATAGGGGGCTCCTACAATGAGCAGTTCTTC | TRBV7-2 | - | - | TRBJ2-1
CASSPDRGAYGYTF | TGTGCCAGCAGCCCCGACAGGGGTGCCTATGGCTACACCTTC | TRBV7-8 | TRBD1 | - | TRBJ1-2
CASSQVTGGLSYEQYF | TGCGCCAGCAGCCAGGTGACAGGGGGCCTCTCCTACGAGCAGTACTTC | TRBV4-1 | TRBD1 | once | TRBJ2-7
CASSFLAGPYNEQFF | TGTGCCAGCAGCTTTTTAGCGGGACCCTACAATGAGCAGTTCTTC | TRBV7-8 | TRBD2 | - | TRBJ2-1
CASSAFRVDTQYF | TGTGCCAGCAGCGCCTTTCGGGTTGATACGCAGTATTTT | TRBV9 | - | - | TRBJ2-3
CASSTSLESHQETQYF | TGTGCCAGCAGCACGAGCCTAGAATCGCACCAAGAGACCCAGTACTTC | TRBV5-4 | - | - | TRBJ2-5
CASSLEAGSTDTQYF | TGTGCCAGCAGTTTGGAGGCGGGGAGCACAGATACGCAATATTTT | TRBV6-5 | - | - | TRBJ2-3
CASSTTGTPTGELFF | TGTGCCAGCAGCACCACCGGGACACCGACCGGGGAGCTGTTTTTT | TRBV7-2 | - | - | TRBJ2-2
CASSLAFTGELFF | TGCGCCAGCAGCTTGGCTTTCACCGGGGAGCTGTTTTTT | TRBV5-1 | - | - | TRBJ2-2
CATSVASGGYEQYF | TGTGCCACCAGCGTCGCGTCGGGGGGCTACGAGCAGTACTTC | TRBV15 | TRBD2 | - | TRBJ2-7
CASSVGPFEVGEAFF | TGTGCCAGCAGCGTAGGACCTTTTGAGGTTGGTGAAGCTTTCTTT | TRBV9 | - | - | TRBJ1-1
CASSQFKKWDTTYEQYF | TGCGCCAGCAGTCAATTTAAGAAATGGGACACAACCTACGAGCAGTACTTC | TRBV23-1 | - | - | TRBJ2-7
CASSPTGGSGYTF | TGTGCCAGCAGCCCGACAGGGGGCAGTGGCTACACCTTC | TRBV7-9 | TRBD1 | - | TRBJ1-2
CASSPLKGGLDYGYTF | TGCGCCAGCAGCCCCTTGAAGGGGGGGCTTGACTATGGCTACACCTTC | TRBV4-3 | - | - | TRBJ1-2
CASRSTGGYGYTF | TGTGCCAGCAGATCTACAGGGGGATATGGCTACACCTTC | TRBV5-6 | TRBD1 | - | TRBJ1-2
CASSFQDTEAFF | TGTGCCAGCAGTTTTCAGGACACTGAAGCTTTCTTT | TRBV28 | - | - | TRBJ1-1
CASSLLAGGDEQFF | TGTGCCAGCAGTTTGCTAGCGGGAGGGGATGAGCAGTTCTTC | TRBV28 | TRBD2 | - | TRBJ2-1
CASTKLAGGYNEQFF | TGTGCCAGTACCAAACTAGCGGGAGGATACAATGAGCAGTTCTTC | TRBV19 | TRBD2 | - | TRBJ2-1
CASSLVTGEGETQYF | TGTGCCAGCAGCTTAGTTACAGGGGAAGGAGAGACCCAGTACTTC | TRBV7-2 | TRBD1 | - | TRBJ2-5
CSAGQGSNQPQHF | TGCAGCGCGGGACAGGGGAGCAATCAGCCCCAGCATTTT | TRBV29-1 | TRBD1 | - | TRBJ1-5
CASSGLAGGGSSYEQYF | TGTGCCAGCAGCGGACTAGCGGGAGGGGGCAGCTCCTACGAGCAGTACTTC | TRBV2 | TRBD2 | - | TRBJ2-7
CASSLPGLAGTDTQYF | TGTGCCAGCAGTCTACCGGGACTAGCGGGCACAGATACGCAGTATTTT | TRBV28 | TRBD2 | - | TRBJ2-3
CAWSATGRGNSPLHF | TGTGCCTGGAGCGCGACAGGGAGAGGTAATTCACCCCTCCACTTT | TRBV30 | TRBD1 | - | TRBJ1-6
CASSQGWTGTSYEQYF | TGCGCCAGCAGCCAAGGGTGGACAGGAACCTCCTACGAGCAGTACTTC | TRBV4-3 | TRBD1 | - | TRBJ2-7
CSASTRGGRGDTQYF | TGCAGTGCTAGTACTAGGGGGGGGCGCGGAGATACGCAGTATTTT | TRBV20-1 | - | once | TRBJ2-3
CASSGTGTGSEKLFF | TGTGCCAGTAGTGGGACCGGGACAGGGTCTGAAAAACTGTTTTTT | TRBV19 | TRBD1 | - | TRBJ1-4
CASSLGQFKGYTF | TGTGCCAGCAGCTTAGGACAGTTTAAGGGCTACACCTTC | TRBV7-2 | - | - | TRBJ1-2
CASSPQGAPTGELFF | TGTGCCAGCAGCCCTCAGGGGGCGCCCACCGGGGAGCTGTTTTTT | TRBV11-3 | TRBD1 | few | TRBJ2-2
CASSPPAGGDGGYTF | TGTGCCAGCAGTCCGCCGGCAGGGGGCGATGGTGGCTACACCTTC | TRBV28 | TRBD1 | - | TRBJ1-2
CASSFAGQGYEQYF | TGTGCCAGCAGTTTCGCGGGACAGGGGTACGAGCAGTACTTC | TRBV27 | TRBD1 | - | TRBJ2-7
CASSQIVLAGGRHTQYF | TGTGCCAGCAGCCAGATCGTATTAGCGGGGGGCAGGCATACGCAGTATTTT | TRBV9 | TRBD2 | - | TRBJ2-3
CASHRAGHNQPQHF | TGTGCCAGCCATAGGGCAGGACACAATCAGCCCCAGCATTTT | TRBV27 | - | - | TRBJ1-5